The 22 T cell receptor beta chains below all came from one sample that was sequenced in a study of blood T cells in healthy people across ages. It was with a sample-barcoded 5' primer and a J-beta primer mix that a second PCR of about 7 to 12 cycles was run. TCRdb re-called the 5' RACE reads with MiXCR, one entry per CDR3 protein. The repertoire holds around 1,900,000 distinct CDR3 sequences, with about two fifths as singletons. The sample was blood. These receptors were collected from a human donor in good health.

This clonotype came up a few times. This chain connects TRBV2 to TRBJ2-7; TRBD2 aligns across 7 bases. V lost 7 bases to trimming and J lost 7 bases; unmatched junction nucleotides: 10. The CDR3 has 13 residues. The germline V gene encodes CDR1 SNHLY and CDR2 FYNNEI. The CDR3 loop reads CASKRDYLGEQYF. CDR3 in DNA: TGTGCCAGCAAAAGGGACTACTTAGGGGAGCAGTACTTC.

The chain combines TRBV20-1 with TRBJ2-7, with D hard to call. The CDR3 is 13 amino acids. Germline V gene sequence: CDR1 DFQATT, CDR2 SNEGSKA (reference sequence). Trimming left V 5 bases short and J 2 bases short, with 13 bases between. This chain's CDR3 is CSASSEGPYEQYF. The CDR3 DNA sequence: TGCAGTGCTTCCTCGGAAGGGCCCTACGAGCAGTACTTC.

CDR3 coding DNA: TGTGCCAGCAGTGAGGTGGCAGGGTGGTTGCAGTACTTC. This translates into CASSEVAGWLQYF. The gene calls are TRBV2 and TRBJ2-5; a weak D match, TRBD1 (5 bases). The CDR3 runs to 13 residues. Germline V gene sequence: CDR1 SNHLY, CDR2 FYNNEI. Trimming took 3 bases from V and 11 from J, leaving 16 bases between them. Drawing the rest from reference TRBV2 and TRBJ2-5, the complete variable domain is EPEVTQTPSHQVTQMGQEVILRCVPISNHLYFYWYRQILGQKVEFLVSFYNNEISEKSEIFDDQFSVERPDGSNFTLKIRSTKLEDSAMYFCASSEVAGWLQYFGPGTRLLVL.

The gene calls are TRBV24-1 and TRBJ2-7; D may be TRBD2 (5 bases). CDR3 length: 14 amino acids. The germline V gene encodes CDR1 KGHDR and CDR2 SFDVKD. Trimming cost V 4 bases and J 5 bases, with 14 bases left between them. CDR3 DNA sequence: TGTGCCACCAGTGACGGCGAGGGCGAACACGAGCAGTACTTC. Amino acid sequence: CATSDGEGEHEQYF.

V and J are TRBV12-3 or TRBV12-4 and TRBJ2-3, with D possibly being TRBD1 (6 bases). The V end was cut by 5 bases, the J end by 0 bases, with 21 bases between. CDR3 length equals 18 residues. CDR3 in amino acids: CASSPPGHPGTSTDTQYF. The CDR3 bases are TGTGCCAGCAGTCCCCCGGGACACCCGGGTACTAGCACAGATACGCAGTATTTT.

This chain joins TRBV29-1 and TRBJ1-6; D is uncertain. Looked up from germline, CDR1 is SQVTM and CDR2 is ANQGSEA. The CDR3 spans 13 residues. V was trimmed by 4 bases and J by 9 bases, leaving 13 bases between them. The CDR3 region has the DNA TGCAGCGTTGGGGAGGACGCGGGTTCACCCCTCCACTTT. Its translation is CSVGEDAGSPLHF. Complete variable domain (other parts from reference TRBV29-1 and TRBJ1-6): SAVISQKPSRDICQRGTSLTIQCQVDSQVTMMFWYRQQPGQSLTLIATANQGSEATYESGFVIDKFPISRPNLTFSTLTVSNMSPEDSSIYLCSVGEDAGSPLHFGNGTRLTVT.

The genes are TRBV12-3 or TRBV12-4 and TRBJ1-6, with 7 nucleotides matching TRBD1. V shed 5 bases, J shed 7 bases, and the junction held 5 bases outside the gene matches. The CDR3 runs to 14 residues. The CDR3 loop is CASSRQGGNSPLHF. The CDR3 DNA sequence: TGTGCCAGCAGTAGACAGGGTGGGAATTCACCCCTCCACTTT.

This clonotype was seen more than once but under ten times. CDR3 in amino acids: CASSVVDGGHINEQFF. In DNA form, the CDR3 reads TGTGCCAGCAGCGTAGTTGACGGGGGTCATATCAATGAGCAGTTCTTC. This chain connects TRBV9 to TRBJ2-1; the D gene is possibly TRBD2 (6 bases). Germline CDR1 SGDLS, CDR2 YYNGEE. Trimming took off 0 bases at V and 6 bases at J, with 16 bases between the two ends. This CDR3 contains 16 residues. The full variable domain, in which reference TRBV9 and TRBJ2-1 provide the parts outside the CDR3, is DSGVTQTPKHLITATGQRVTLRCSPRSGDLSVYWYQQSLDQGLQFLIQYYNGEERAKGNILERFSAQQFPDLHSELNLSSLELGDSALYFCASSVVDGGHINEQFFGPGTRLTVL.

A few counts support this clonotype. The rearrangement links TRBV11-2 to TRBJ2-7; 11 positions match TRBD1. Trimming at V came to 1 base and at J to 2 bases, leaving 4 bases not matched to a gene. The length of the CDR3 is 16 residues. The V gene's germline CDR1 is SGHAT and CDR2 FQNNGV. The CDR3 region has the DNA TGTGCCAGCAGCTTAGGGCCGGGACAGGGGGCCTACGAGCAGTACTTC. Residues: CASSLGPGQGAYEQYF.

The chain couples TRBV20-1 to TRBJ2-1; possible D gene TRBD2, 6 bases. V lost 1 base to trimming and J lost 4 bases, with 11 bases between them. CDR3 length: 14 amino acids. Per germline, CDR1 DFQATT and CDR2 SNEGSKA (reference sequence). The CDR3 protein is CSARVDAGYNEQFF. As DNA, the CDR3 is TGCAGTGCTAGAGTCGATGCGGGGTACAATGAGCAGTTCTTC.

The chain uses TRBV24-1 and TRBJ1-5; D not certain. Per the germline V gene, CDR1 is KGHDR and CDR2 is SFDVKD. The V and J ends lost 5 bases and 5 bases respectively, with 12 bases between them. This CDR3 is built from 14 residues. The CDR3 bases are TGTGCCACCAGTGGTCGGGGTTTTTATCAGCCCCAGCATTTT. Amino acid sequence: CATSGRGFYQPQHF.

This clonotype was detected ten times or more. A much larger clone is a single base away; this may be a read error. The chain uses TRBV4-3 and TRBJ2-3, with 8 bases aligning to TRBD2. Germline CDR1 is LGHNA and CDR2 is YSLEER. J was trimmed by 3 bases and V by 6 bases; bases with no gene match: 5. The length of the CDR3 is 14 residues. CDR3 sequence: CASRATSVTDTQYF. CDR3 nucleotides: TGCGCCAGCAGGGCGACTAGCGTTACAGATACGCAGTATTTT.

Comment on this clonotype: At one boundary the junction diverges from the germline segment, which might be a read error. The chain uses TRBV5-1 and TRBJ2-1; TRBD1 matches at 9 bases. The CDR3 has 11 amino acids. Per germline, CDR1 SGHRS and CDR2 YFSETQ. Written as DNA, the CDR3 is TGCGCCGGCAGCGGGACAGGGGAGCAGTTCTTC. Its translation is CAGSGTGEQFF.

V usage is TRBV5-1 and J usage is TRBJ1-1; D not certain. There are 17 residues in the CDR3. Germline CDR1 reads SGHRS; CDR2 reads YFSETQ. The ends were cut back, 2 bases at V and 0 bases at J, with 17 bases in the middle. The CDR3 spells CASSFTPLGGMNTEAFF. The CDR3 coding sequence is TGCGCCAGCAGCTTCACTCCTTTGGGAGGTATGAACACTGAAGCTTTCTTT.

This clonotype has just a few counts. The chain employs TRBV29-1 and TRBJ2-3; D tentatively reads TRBD1 or TRBD2 (5 bases each). This CDR3 contains 12 residues. Germline V lookup: CDR1 SQVTM, CDR2 ANQGSEA. V lost 3 bases and J lost 6, with 10 bases in between. The CDR3 reads CSVESGRDTQYF. CDR3 DNA: TGCAGCGTTGAGTCGGGGCGGGATACGCAGTATTTT.

A few counts support this clonotype. This chain uses TRBV13 with TRBJ2-7; 11 nucleotides line up with TRBD1. This CDR3 comprises 15 residues. The V gene end was trimmed by 5 bases and the J gene end by 3 bases; junction bases not matched to a gene: 6. Looked up from germline, CDR1 is PRHDT and CDR2 is FYEKMQ (reference sequence). The chain's CDR3 is CASSGSGTGGYEQYF. The CDR3 nucleotides are TGTGCCAGCAGCGGATCCGGGACAGGGGGCTACGAGCAGTACTTC.

This rearrangement joins TRBV7-9 to TRBJ2-4; D unresolved. The CDR3 is made up of 13 amino acids. Germline CDR1 and CDR2: SEHNR and FQNEAQ (reference sequence). Deletions cut 2 bases from V and 8 bases from J, with 10 bases between. CDR3: CASSLLGQHIQYF. The CDR3, as DNA: TGTGCCAGCAGCTTACTAGGCCAGCACATTCAGTACTTC.

This chain joins TRBV3-1 and TRBJ1-2, with TRBD1 matching 7 bases. The CDR3 covers 19 residues. In germline, CDR1 is LGHDT, CDR2 YNNKEL (reference sequence). The ends lost 4 bases at V and 0 bases at J; junction bases unmatched: 17. CDR3 sequence (DNA): TGTGCCAGCAGCCGCTACCCCGGTGTACAGGGGACGACTAACTATGGCTACACCTTC. It is translated as CASSRYPGVQGTTNYGYTF.

The chain uses TRBV27 and TRBJ1-4; D is undetermined. Germline assignment: CDR1 MNHEY and CDR2 SMNVEV (reference sequence). Trimming stripped 4 bases from V and 1 base from J, with 25 bases between. This CDR3 is 20 amino acids long. This chain's CDR3 is CASSSLPLAGLGGTNEKLFF. The CDR3 DNA sequence: TGTGCCAGCAGTTCCCTGCCCTTGGCAGGTCTCGGAGGAACTAATGAAAAACTGTTTTTT.

A note on this clonotype: A much larger clone differs by one base, so this may be a read error. V usage is TRBV29-1 and J usage is TRBJ2-1; D is perhaps TRBD1 (5 bases). Trimming stripped 3 bases from V and 10 bases from J, with 22 bases between. This CDR3 comprises 15 residues. Germline loops: CDR1 SQVTM, CDR2 ANQGSEA. The CDR3, as DNA: TGCAGCGTTGACCCTGGAACAGGAACCACCTACGAGCAGTTCTTC. It translates to CSVDPGTGTTYEQFF.

The V call is TRBV29-1, the J call TRBJ2-2; 8 nucleotides match TRBD1. The CDR3 runs to 12 residues. CDR1 SQVTM and CDR2 ANQGSEA come from the germline V gene. The ends lost 6 bases at V and 8 bases at J; junction bases unmatched: 5. CDR3 in DNA: TGCAGCGTGGACAGGGTTCGGGGGGAGCTGTTTTTT. It codes for CSVDRVRGELFF.

The chain joins TRBV29-1 to TRBJ1-1; TRBD1 might be the D (5 bases). The CDR3 runs to 15 residues. The V end lost 7 bases, the J end lost 0 bases, and 18 bases lay between the germline ends. Germline-derived CDR1 and CDR2 are SQVTM and ANQGSEA. The CDR3 coding sequence is TGCAGCGGTGGGGGAGAAGGGGCTATGAACACTGAAGCTTTCTTT. Translating it yields CSGGGEGAMNTEAFF.